The 16 T cell receptor beta chains presented below share a single source sample, sequenced in a study of response to subunit inactivated influenza vaccine. In TCRdb, the RT-PCR reads were re-called with MiXCR into one record per CDR3 protein. In the table there are about 580,000 distinct CDR3 sequences, 13% to 15% of which are singletons. The source was PBMCs from blood, collected 11 to 12 days after vaccination. These receptors were taken from a man aged 50 or older who received an inactivated influenza vaccine.

The chain employs TRBV28 and TRBJ2-6, with 13 nucleotides matching TRBD2. J lost 2 bases, V lost 4 bases, and 11 bases had no gene match. CDR1 MDHEN and CDR2 SYDVKM come from the germline V gene. This CDR3 comprises 20 residues. Written as DNA, the CDR3 is TGTGCCAGCAGTTCCCGAAGAGGACTAGCGGGAGCAACTGGGGCCAACGTCCTGACTTTC. Residues: CASSSRRGLAGATGANVLTF.

This clonotype was observed a few times. This chain uses TRBV12-3 or TRBV12-4 with TRBJ2-5; a possible D gene is TRBD2 (6 bases). V was pared by 6 bases and J by 5 bases, with 25 bases between. This CDR3 spans 17 amino acids. CDR3: CASSTRAGLGNHETQYF. CDR3 in DNA: TGTGCCAGCAGCACTAGGGCGGGACTCGGAAATCACGAGACCCAGTACTTC.

There are a few counts of this clonotype. The chain is built from TRBV3-1 and TRBJ2-2; either TRBD1 or TRBD2 may fit D (6 bases each). This CDR3 has 15 residues. CDR1 and CDR2 (germline): LGHDT, YNNKEL (reference sequence). V gave up 7 bases and J gave up 4 bases, with 16 bases separating them. In DNA form, the CDR3 reads TGTGCCAGCACTCCCGAGGGGGGCGGCACCGGGGAGCTGTTTTTT. It yields the protein CASTPEGGGTGELFF.

V and J are TRBV3-1 and TRBJ1-4; TRBD1 matches at 8 bases. The CDR3 has 14 residues. In germline, CDR1 is LGHDT, CDR2 YNNKEL (reference sequence). The J segment lost 8 bases and the V segment lost 7 bases, leaving 9 bases of the junction unmatched. The CDR3 DNA sequence: TGTGCCAGCACCCCAGGGGGCGCGTCCGAAAAACTGTTTTTT. Its translation: CASTPGGASEKLFF.

V gene TRBV5-1 combines with J gene TRBJ1-4; possible D gene TRBD1, 5 bases. Germline V gives CDR1 SGHRS, CDR2 YFSETQ. V lost 1 base to trimming and J lost 4 bases, with 8 bases between them. The CDR3 has 14 amino acids. The DNA for the CDR3 is TGCGCCAGCAGCTTGAATGGGGGTAATGAAAAACTGTTTTTT. Translated, it gives CASSLNGGNEKLFF.

This chain joins TRBV7-2 and TRBJ2-7; possibly TRBD2 for D (6 bases). Germline assignment: CDR1 SGHTA and CDR2 FQGNSA. The CDR3 is 14 residues long. With 4 bases removed from V and 3 bases from J, the gap between germline ends came to 13 bases. As DNA, the CDR3 is TGTGCCAGCAGCTGGGAGCGGGTTAGCTACGAGCAGTACTTC. Its protein is CASSWERVSYEQYF.

This chain uses TRBV9 with TRBJ2-1, with TRBD1 identical over 9 bases. CDR1 and CDR2 (germline): SGDLS, YYNGEE. The CDR3 covers 20 residues. V lost 3 bases, J lost 3 bases, and 19 bases stayed unmatched. CDR3 DNA: TGTGCCAGCAGCGCCGGTGGGGGACAGGGACTCCGGGGTGGCTACAATGAGCAGTTCTTC. Translated: CASSAGGGQGLRGGYNEQFF.

The table lists this clonotype with a few counts. The chain couples TRBV7-8 to TRBJ2-1; 10 bases align to TRBD2. The CDR3 length is 15 residues. The ends lost 6 bases at V and 4 bases at J; junction bases unmatched: 6. Germline V gene data show CDR1 as SGHVS and CDR2 as FQNEAQ. This chain's CDR3 is CASRQLAGSYNEQFF. In DNA form, the CDR3 reads TGTGCCAGCAGACAACTAGCGGGATCGTACAATGAGCAGTTCTTC.

This clonotype was seen a handful of times. This chain links TRBV5-4 with TRBJ2-2; D is undetermined. Trimming shortened V by 4 bases and J by 4 bases, and 11 bases separated the two germline ends. CDR1 SGHNT and CDR2 YYREEE come from the germline V gene (reference sequence). The CDR3 runs to 14 residues. The CDR3 sequence: CASSSRSTTGELFF. The CDR3 DNA is TGTGCCAGCAGCAGCCGATCAACCACCGGGGAGCTGTTTTTT.

Written as DNA, the CDR3 is TGTGCCACCAGTGATCTCCCTCGACTAGCGGAGTCCTCCACTGAGCAGTTCTTC. This gives the protein CATSDLPRLAESSTEQFF. The chain is built from TRBV24-1 and TRBJ2-1, with TRBD2 identical over 9 bases. V shed 3 bases and J 9 bases; nucleotides not matched to a gene: 17. CDR3 length: 18 residues. Germline loops: CDR1 KGHDR, CDR2 SFDVKD.

This clonotype has at least ten counts. This chain connects TRBV2 to TRBJ2-7; D unresolved. The V gene's germline CDR1 is SNHLY and CDR2 FYNNEI. V lost 3 bases and J lost 6, with 15 bases in between. CDR3 size: 14 residues. The DNA for the CDR3 is TGTGCCAGCAGTGAGTCCCCCGGCGCCCTCGAGCAGTACTTC. Amino acid sequence: CASSESPGALEQYF.

The J gene is TRBJ1-5, the V gene TRBV5-8; D gene uncertain. Deletions cut 4 bases from V and 0 bases from J, with 11 bases between. The CDR3 contains 15 residues. CDR1 and CDR2 (germline): SGHTS, YDEGEE. CDR3 loop: CASSDRTFSNQPQHF. The CDR3 bases are TGTGCCAGCAGCGATCGGACGTTTAGCAATCAGCCCCAGCATTTT. Looking up the rest from reference TRBV5-8 and TRBJ1-5 gives the full variable domain: EAGVTQSPTHLIKTRGQQATLRCSPISGHTSVYWYQQALGLGLQFLLWYDEGEERNRGNFPPRFSGRQFPNYSSELNVNALELEDSALYLCASSDRTFSNQPQHFGDGTRLSIL.

This clonotype appeared a few times. The genes are TRBV5-1 and TRBJ2-5, with 10 bases that match TRBD2. The CDR3 runs to 15 residues. V was pared by 1 base and J by 4 bases, with 4 bases of the junction left unmatched. Per the germline V gene, CDR1 is SGHRS and CDR2 is YFSETQ. The CDR3 protein is CASSLQRLAGETQYF. CDR3 bases: TGCGCCAGCAGCTTGCAGAGACTAGCGGGAGAGACCCAGTACTTC. Drawing the rest from reference TRBV5-1 and TRBJ2-5, the complete variable domain is KAGVTQTPRYLIKTRGQQVTLSCSPISGHRSVSWYQQTPGQGLQFLFEYFSETQRNKGNFPGRFSGRQFSNSRSEMNVSTLELGDSALYLCASSLQRLAGETQYFGPGTRLLVL.

This clonotype has a handful of counts. The chain joins TRBV6-1 to TRBJ2-5; tentatively, D is TRBD2 (6 bases). This CDR3 has 14 residues. The germline gives CDR1 MNHNS, CDR2 SASEGT. The V and J ends lost 7 bases and 2 bases respectively, with 14 bases between them. The CDR3 DNA reads TGTGCCAGCAAGCCCGGAGGGATACAAGAGACCCAGTACTTC. Translated: CASKPGGIQETQYF.

This chain uses TRBV6-5 with TRBJ1-6; TRBD1 aligns across 10 bases. Germline V gene lookup returns CDR1 MNHEY and CDR2 SVGAGI. The CDR3 is made up of 16 amino acids. V shed 5 bases and J 7 bases; nucleotides not matched to a gene: 8. CDR3 amino acids: CASSIRQGARNSPLHF. The CDR3 coding sequence is TGTGCCAGCAGTATTCGACAGGGGGCCCGAAATTCACCCCTCCACTTT.

The genes are TRBV6-2 or TRBV6-3 and TRBJ2-1; 7 bases align to TRBD1. The CDR3 runs 20 residues. The V gene end was trimmed by 7 bases and the J gene end by 8 bases; junction bases not matched to a gene: 29. Germline-derived CDR1 and CDR2 are MNHEY and SVGEGT. The CDR3: CASTPPGTEGARALVHEQFF. CDR3 coding DNA: TGTGCCAGCACACCCCCCGGGACAGAGGGGGCTCGCGCACTAGTTCATGAGCAGTTCTTC.